These T cell receptor beta chains were read from a single sample in a study of T cell repertoires in cytomegalovirus infection. In TCRdb, the reads were re-called with MiXCR into one record per CDR3 protein. The sample lists approximately 89,000 distinct CDR3 sequences; around 32% were seen once. Their cognate antigens are unknown. Here the sequenced sample was CD8+ T cells from cultured PBMCs, taken from culture after CMV antigen stimulation. Receptor source: a human donor in good health (CMV status not recorded). Some clones in this sample may be carry-over from other donors' samples. CDR3s include the opening cysteine and the closing phenylalanine or tryptophan. D genes are given only for firm matches. Expanded clones get a size class; other rows say once, few or many, or leave the size out.

CDR3nt: TGTGCCAGCAGTTCCCTGACGTTGGAGACCCAGTACTTC; CDR3aa: CASSSLTLETQYF; j_gene: TRBJ2-5; d_gene: .; abundance: many; v_gene: TRBV6-5
CDR3nt: TGTGCCAGCAGTTCTCATCAGGGCTTCAGGACACCCCTCCACTTT; CDR3aa: CASSSHQGFRTPLHF; j_gene: TRBJ1-6; d_gene: .; abundance: many; v_gene: TRBV27
CDR3nt: TGTGCCATCAGTGCCCAGGCGACCGCTAATGAAAAACTGTTTTTT; CDR3aa: CAISAQATANEKLFF; j_gene: TRBJ1-4; d_gene: .; abundance: .; v_gene: TRBV10-3
CDR3nt: TGTGCCAGCAGTTACAGGCGCGATGAGCAGTTCTTC; CDR3aa: CASSYRRDEQFF; j_gene: TRBJ2-1; d_gene: .; abundance: many; v_gene: TRBV6-2/TRBV6-3
CDR3nt: TGTGCCAGCAGCTTAGTCTCGGGGAACACTGAAGCTTTCTTT; CDR3aa: CASSLVSGNTEAFF; j_gene: TRBJ1-1; d_gene: .; abundance: many; v_gene: TRBV7-9
CDR3nt: TGTGCCAGCAGTTATTATGGGGGCACAGATACGCAGTATTTT; CDR3aa: CASSYYGGTDTQYF; j_gene: TRBJ2-3; d_gene: .; abundance: few; v_gene: TRBV6-8
CDR3nt: TGCGCCAGCAGCCGAGTCGGGGGAACAGATACGCGGTATTTT; CDR3aa: CASSRVGGTDTRYF; j_gene: TRBJ2-3; d_gene: .; abundance: .; v_gene: TRBV4-1
CDR3nt: TGTGCCAGCACCGTTTCCCGGCAGGGGCCTAGCACCGGGGAGCTGTTTTTT; CDR3aa: CASTVSRQGPSTGELFF; j_gene: TRBJ2-2; d_gene: .; abundance: many; v_gene: TRBV28
CDR3nt: TGTGCCACGTATGACCGGGACTATGGCTACACCTTC; CDR3aa: CATYDRDYGYTF; j_gene: TRBJ1-2; d_gene: .; abundance: .; v_gene: TRBV24-1
CDR3nt: TGCAGTGCCCACCAGAAGGAGAACACTGAAGCTTTCTTT; CDR3aa: CSAHQKENTEAFF; j_gene: TRBJ1-1; d_gene: .; abundance: .; v_gene: TRBV20-1
CDR3nt: TGTGCCAGCAGCGTCGACGAGCGGGGGTACTACAATGAGCAGTTCTTC; CDR3aa: CASSVDERGYYNEQFF; j_gene: TRBJ2-1; d_gene: TRBD2; abundance: many; v_gene: TRBV7-8
CDR3nt: TGTGCCAGCAGGGATCCGGGACAGTCCTACGAGCAGTACTTC; CDR3aa: CASRDPGQSYEQYF; j_gene: TRBJ2-7; d_gene: TRBD1; abundance: .; v_gene: TRBV6-1
CDR3nt: TGTGCCAGCAGCTTAGGTGAAAATGGTCTGTTTTTT; CDR3aa: CASSLGENGLFF; j_gene: TRBJ1-4; d_gene: .; abundance: few; v_gene: TRBV7-9
CDR3nt: TGTGCCAGTAGTTTACAGGGAGTTTTTACAGATACGCAGTATTTT; CDR3aa: CASSLQGVFTDTQYF; j_gene: TRBJ2-3; d_gene: .; abundance: few; v_gene: TRBV19
CDR3nt: TGTGCCAGCAGCTTAGTGGCTAGCGGGAGGACCTACAAAAACATTCAGTACTTC; CDR3aa: CASSLVASGRTYKNIQYF; j_gene: TRBJ2-4; d_gene: TRBD2; abundance: few; v_gene: TRBV7-9
CDR3nt: TGTGCCAGCAGCTTTTTAGCGGCCATTGGGGAGCAGTACTTC; CDR3aa: CASSFLAAIGEQYF; j_gene: TRBJ2-7; d_gene: .; abundance: .; v_gene: TRBV11-2
CDR3nt: TGTGCCAGCAGTTTAGGTACCCTCGGGACAATTAATTCACCCCTCCACTTT; CDR3aa: CASSLGTLGTINSPLHF; j_gene: TRBJ1-6; d_gene: .; abundance: .; v_gene: TRBV28
CDR3nt: TGTGCCAGCAGCTCCCGGGACAGCAAAATCAATGAGCAGTTCTTC; CDR3aa: CASSSRDSKINEQFF; j_gene: TRBJ2-1; d_gene: TRBD1; abundance: .; v_gene: TRBV7-9
CDR3nt: TGTGCCAGCAGCTTCCCGGGACAGGGAGGGTCACCCCTCCACTTT; CDR3aa: CASSFPGQGGSPLHF; j_gene: TRBJ1-6; d_gene: TRBD1; abundance: few; v_gene: TRBV7-9
CDR3nt: TGTGCCAGTAGTATGGCAGGGCCCTCTAACTTCTACGAGCAGTACTTC; CDR3aa: CASSMAGPSNFYEQYF; j_gene: TRBJ2-7; d_gene: .; abundance: .; v_gene: TRBV19
CDR3nt: TGTGCCAGCAGCCCACCGGGTAGACCCTACGAGCAGTACTTC; CDR3aa: CASSPPGRPYEQYF; j_gene: TRBJ2-7; d_gene: .; abundance: .; v_gene: TRBV4-1
CDR3nt: TGTGCCAGCAGTTACTCAACGGGGGGATACAATGAGCAGTTCTTC; CDR3aa: CASSYSTGGYNEQFF; j_gene: TRBJ2-1; d_gene: TRBD2; abundance: few; v_gene: TRBV6-5
CDR3nt: TGCGCCAGCAGCCATATTTACAGGGGAGGAGAGCAGTACTTC; CDR3aa: CASSHIYRGGEQYF; j_gene: TRBJ2-7; d_gene: .; abundance: .; v_gene: TRBV4-1
CDR3nt: TGTGCCAGCAGCCGGAATAGCGGGGGGCAGAATACGCAGTATTTT; CDR3aa: CASSRNSGGQNTQYF; j_gene: TRBJ2-3; d_gene: TRBD2; abundance: .; v_gene: TRBV27
CDR3nt: TGTGCCAGCAGTGAGGGGATTGCAGGGATCTATGGCTACACCTTC; CDR3aa: CASSEGIAGIYGYTF; j_gene: TRBJ1-2; d_gene: .; abundance: medium-sized; v_gene: TRBV6-1
CDR3nt: TGCGCCAGCAGCCTAAGAGCCGGACGAGCCACAGATACGCAGTATTTT; CDR3aa: CASSLRAGRATDTQYF; j_gene: TRBJ2-3; d_gene: .; abundance: few; v_gene: TRBV4-1
CDR3nt: TGTGCCAGCAGTTACTTTAATACAGGGGGCAATGAGCAGTTCTTC; CDR3aa: CASSYFNTGGNEQFF; j_gene: TRBJ2-1; d_gene: TRBD1; abundance: .; v_gene: TRBV6-5
CDR3nt: TGCAGTGCGGGGAGAGCCGGCTCCTACGAGCAGTACTTC; CDR3aa: CSAGRAGSYEQYF; j_gene: TRBJ2-7; d_gene: .; abundance: .; v_gene: TRBV20-1
CDR3nt: TGTGCCAGCAGTAAAACAGGTTGGGGTGGCTACACCTTC; CDR3aa: CASSKTGWGGYTF; j_gene: TRBJ1-2; d_gene: .; abundance: .; v_gene: TRBV27
CDR3nt: TGCGCCAGCAGCCAAGAGGGGGGAACCTACAATGAGCAGTTCTTC; CDR3aa: CASSQEGGTYNEQFF; j_gene: TRBJ2-1; d_gene: .; abundance: .; v_gene: TRBV4-1
CDR3nt: TGTGCCAGCAGTCCCTGGGGCTCGGGCACCGGGGAGCTGTTTTTT; CDR3aa: CASSPWGSGTGELFF; j_gene: TRBJ2-2; d_gene: .; abundance: .; v_gene: TRBV12-3/TRBV12-4
CDR3nt: TGTGCCAGCATAGGTGAGCAGGGGTACGAGCAGTTCTTC; CDR3aa: CASIGEQGYEQFF; j_gene: TRBJ2-1; d_gene: .; abundance: .; v_gene: TRBV2
CDR3nt: TGTGCCAGCAGTTACTCGATGGGGCCTGAAGCTTTCTTT; CDR3aa: CASSYSMGPEAFF; j_gene: TRBJ1-1; d_gene: .; abundance: .; v_gene: TRBV6-2/TRBV6-3
CDR3nt: TGTGCCAGCTCACCGCTCCGGGGAACCGGGGAGCTGTTTTTT; CDR3aa: CASSPLRGTGELFF; j_gene: TRBJ2-2; d_gene: .; abundance: few; v_gene: TRBV18
CDR3nt: TGTGCCAGCAGCTTCTTTAATGCCGGGGAGCTGTTTTTT; CDR3aa: CASSFFNAGELFF; j_gene: TRBJ2-2; d_gene: .; abundance: few; v_gene: TRBV5-6
CDR3nt: TGCAGTGCACGACTAGCGGATAACTCCTACAATGAGCAGTTCTTC; CDR3aa: CSARLADNSYNEQFF; j_gene: TRBJ2-1; d_gene: TRBD2; abundance: .; v_gene: TRBV20-1
CDR3nt: TGTGCCAGCAGCCGACTATCGAGGGGGGCCCTCCCAGATACGCAGTATTTT; CDR3aa: CASSRLSRGALPDTQYF; j_gene: TRBJ2-3; d_gene: .; abundance: few; v_gene: TRBV7-6
CDR3nt: TGTGCCAGCAGCGAATGGGGGTGGCAGCCCCAGCATTTT; CDR3aa: CASSEWGWQPQHF; j_gene: TRBJ1-5; d_gene: .; abundance: many; v_gene: TRBV7-2
CDR3nt: TGTGCCAGCAGCTTAGAACAGCTAACTAACTATGGCTACACCTTC; CDR3aa: CASSLEQLTNYGYTF; j_gene: TRBJ1-2; d_gene: .; abundance: few; v_gene: TRBV7-2
CDR3nt: TGTGCCAGCAGAGTTAGGGGCGGTTTGGAGACCCAGTACTTC; CDR3aa: CASRVRGGLETQYF; j_gene: TRBJ2-5; d_gene: .; abundance: .; v_gene: TRBV28
CDR3nt: TGTGCCAGCAGCCCTGCACCCAATCAGCCCCAGCATTTT; CDR3aa: CASSPAPNQPQHF; j_gene: TRBJ1-5; d_gene: .; abundance: .; v_gene: TRBV7-9
CDR3nt: TGTGCCAGCAGTTTGTCTAGCGGGGGTCTCCCCGAGGTCACAGATACGCAGTATTTT; CDR3aa: CASSLSSGGLPEVTDTQYF; j_gene: TRBJ2-3; d_gene: TRBD2; abundance: .; v_gene: TRBV28
CDR3nt: TGTGCCAGCAGCCCAACCACTACTAGCGGGTGGGAGACCCAGTACTTC; CDR3aa: CASSPTTTSGWETQYF; j_gene: TRBJ2-5; d_gene: TRBD2; abundance: many; v_gene: TRBV27
CDR3nt: TGCAGTGCTACCCGAGGGCTGACAGGGGATGGCTACACCTTC; CDR3aa: CSATRGLTGDGYTF; j_gene: TRBJ1-2; d_gene: TRBD1; abundance: .; v_gene: TRBV20-1
CDR3nt: TGTGCCAGCAGCCCGACCAGGGACCTCGCTTTGGCAGATACGCAGTATTTT; CDR3aa: CASSPTRDLALADTQYF; j_gene: TRBJ2-3; d_gene: .; abundance: .; v_gene: TRBV11-2
CDR3nt: TGTGCCAGCAGGACCCCGGAAAGATACGAGCAGTACTTC; CDR3aa: CASRTPERYEQYF; j_gene: TRBJ2-7; d_gene: .; abundance: many; v_gene: TRBV2
CDR3nt: TGTGCCAGCAGCTTATGGGGGGGCGGGTACGAGCAGTACTTC; CDR3aa: CASSLWGGGYEQYF; j_gene: TRBJ2-7; d_gene: .; abundance: .; v_gene: TRBV7-2
CDR3nt: TGTGCCAGCAGCCCCGGGACAGCTAGCAATCAGCCCCAGCATTTT; CDR3aa: CASSPGTASNQPQHF; j_gene: TRBJ1-5; d_gene: TRBD1; abundance: many; v_gene: TRBV7-2
CDR3nt: TGTGCCAGCAGTCCCCTAGCGGGAGGTAACAATGAGCAGTTCTTC; CDR3aa: CASSPLAGGNNEQFF; j_gene: TRBJ2-1; d_gene: TRBD2; abundance: .; v_gene: TRBV6-5
CDR3nt: TGTGCCAGCAGCTTAGCAGCCAGTAACTACGAGCAGTACTTC; CDR3aa: CASSLAASNYEQYF; j_gene: TRBJ2-7; d_gene: .; abundance: many; v_gene: TRBV7-2
CDR3nt: TGTGCCAGCAGTTTATCCTATGGGGGGCTTGGAGACGGCTACACCTTC; CDR3aa: CASSLSYGGLGDGYTF; j_gene: TRBJ1-2; d_gene: .; abundance: many; v_gene: TRBV12-3/TRBV12-4
CDR3nt: TGTGCCAGCTACCGGTTCGGTAACCATGGAGGCTACACCTTC; CDR3aa: CASYRFGNHGGYTF; j_gene: TRBJ1-2; d_gene: .; abundance: few; v_gene: TRBV7-9
CDR3nt: TGTGCCAGCAGTCCCCCACCGGGTTCCTACGAGCAGTACTTC; CDR3aa: CASSPPPGSYEQYF; j_gene: TRBJ2-7; d_gene: .; abundance: .; v_gene: TRBV6-2/TRBV6-3